This entry is about one TCR beta chain. The antigen is unknown. TCRalpha and TCRbeta libraries used 5'RACE with constant-segment primers and UMIs. TCRdb reprocessed the 5' RACE reads with MiXCR, giving one entry per CDR3 protein. There are about 190,000 distinct CDR3 sequences in the sample; about 18% occur only once, and about 2.4% lies in the top ten. This record belongs to a study of T-cell memory formation after mild COVID-19. Study-wide results and caveats: Still unconfirmed is whether the second-wave clones peaking on day 37 recognized SARS-CoV-2. Contracting clones localized mainly to CM and EM when CD4+ and mainly to EMRA when CD8+. Contracting clones, day 15 to 85, had balanced CD4/CD8, and later expanders favored CD4+.

CDR1 is SEHNR, CDR2 FQNEAQ, per germline (reference sequence). The CDR3 sequence is 17 residues long. Between the trimmed V and J ends, which lost 2 bases and 0 bases, there was a span of 11 bases. This chain uses TRBV7-9 with TRBJ2-6, with D hard to call. The sequence derives from an adult woman who had mild COVID-19 (a few samples of this study predate the infection). Cell type and time point are not known. Sequenced input: PBMCs or a T cell subset sorted from them (not recorded which). The CDR3 nucleotides are TGTGCCAGCAGCTTAAGTCCAGGTGACTCTGGGGCCAACGTCCTGACTTTC. Its protein product is CASSLSPGDSGANVLTF.